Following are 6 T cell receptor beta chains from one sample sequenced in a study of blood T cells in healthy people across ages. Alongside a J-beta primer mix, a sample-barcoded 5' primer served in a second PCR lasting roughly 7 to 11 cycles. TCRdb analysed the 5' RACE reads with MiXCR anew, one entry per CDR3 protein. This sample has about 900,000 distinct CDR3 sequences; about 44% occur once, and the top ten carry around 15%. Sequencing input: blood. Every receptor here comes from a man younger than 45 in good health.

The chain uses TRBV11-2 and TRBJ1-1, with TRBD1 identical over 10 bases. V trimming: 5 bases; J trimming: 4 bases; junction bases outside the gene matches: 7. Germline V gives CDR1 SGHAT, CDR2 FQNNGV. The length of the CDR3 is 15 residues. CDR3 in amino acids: CASSPRDRGFTEAFF. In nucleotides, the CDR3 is TGTGCCAGCAGCCCCCGGGACAGGGGATTCACTGAAGCTTTCTTT. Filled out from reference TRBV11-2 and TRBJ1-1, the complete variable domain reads EAGVAQSPRYKIIEKRQSVAFWCNPISGHATLYWYQQILGQGPKLLIQFQNNGVVDDSQLPKDRFSAERLKGVDSTLKIQPAKLEDSAVYLCASSPRDRGFTEAFFGQGTRLTVV.

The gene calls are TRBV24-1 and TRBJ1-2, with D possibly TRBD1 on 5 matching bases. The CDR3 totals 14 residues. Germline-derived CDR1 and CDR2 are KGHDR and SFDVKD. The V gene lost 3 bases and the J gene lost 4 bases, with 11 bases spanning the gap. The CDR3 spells CATSDGGLSYGYTF. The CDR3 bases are TGTGCCACCAGTGATGGGGGTTTGTCCTATGGCTACACCTTC.

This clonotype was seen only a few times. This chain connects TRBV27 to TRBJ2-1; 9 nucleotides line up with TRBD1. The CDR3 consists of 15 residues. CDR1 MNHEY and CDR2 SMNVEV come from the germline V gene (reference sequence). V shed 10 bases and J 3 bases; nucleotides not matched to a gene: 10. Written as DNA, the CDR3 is TGTGCCACCACGCCGCGGGGACAGGGCTACAATGAGCAGTTCTTC. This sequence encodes CATTPRGQGYNEQFF.

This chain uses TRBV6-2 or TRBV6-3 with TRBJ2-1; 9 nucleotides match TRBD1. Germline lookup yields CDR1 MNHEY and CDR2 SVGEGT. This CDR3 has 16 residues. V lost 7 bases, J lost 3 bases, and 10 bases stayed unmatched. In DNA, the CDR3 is TGTGCCAGCACCAGAGGTTGGGGACAGGGCTACAATGAGCAGTTCTTC. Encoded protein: CASTRGWGQGYNEQFF.

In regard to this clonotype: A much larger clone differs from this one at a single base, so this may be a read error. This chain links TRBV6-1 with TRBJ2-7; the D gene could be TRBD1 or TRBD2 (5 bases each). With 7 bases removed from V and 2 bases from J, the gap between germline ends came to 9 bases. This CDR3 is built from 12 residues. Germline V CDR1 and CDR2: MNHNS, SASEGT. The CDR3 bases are TGTGCCAGCAAGGGACGGACCTACGAGCAGTACTTC. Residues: CASKGRTYEQYF.

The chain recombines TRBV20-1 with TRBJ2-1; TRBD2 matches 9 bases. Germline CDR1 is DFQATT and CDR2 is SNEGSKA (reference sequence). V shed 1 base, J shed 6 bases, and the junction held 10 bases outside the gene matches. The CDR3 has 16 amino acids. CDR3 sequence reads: CSARGLQRGACNEQFF. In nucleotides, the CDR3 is TGCAGTGCTAGAGGCCTCCAGCGGGGGGCTTGCAATGAGCAGTTCTTC.